The entry below describes one T cell receptor (beta chain). The junction shows a germline mismatch at one end, possibly a read error. The source of the sample is a study of blood T cell repertoires in COVID-19. TCRdb keeps only in-frame clones here, not all; method: immunoSEQ multiplex PCR. The table lists fewer than 150,000 clones, around nine tenths of them singletons. Germline loops: CDR1 SSHAT, CDR2 FNYEAQ (reference sequence). This CDR3 comprises 14 residues. Sequences were obtained from peripheral blood. This TCR came from a woman in her 70s who had recovered from COVID-19. The rearrangement uses TRBV7-7 and TRBJ2-2; D might be TRBD1 (5 bases). The CDR3 is CASSLGAPTGELFF. The CDR3 region has the DNA TGTGCTAGCAGCTTAGGGGCCCCCACCGGGGAGCTGTTTTTT.